The 29 T cell receptor beta chains given below trace back to one sample, sequenced in a study of long-term antiretroviral therapy in people with HIV. They ran version v3.0 of the immunoSEQ assay at survey level. Using immunoSEQ multiplex PCR, the repertoire was profiled, and TCRdb retains in-frame clones only, with some absent. The sample records under 40,000 clones, approximately 85% being singletons. The source material was unsorted PBMCs, sampled 2.7 to 2.9 years before starting antiretroviral therapy. Source of these receptors: a woman in her 30s with HIV.

This clone was observed a handful of times. The J gene is TRBJ2-7, the V gene TRBV5-7; D remains ambiguous. TRBV5-7 qualifies as an ORF whose function is uncertain. The V end lost 2 bases, the J end lost 4 bases, and 7 bases lay between the germline ends. The CDR3 runs 12 residues. CDR3 loop: CASSFREYEQYV. The CDR3 region has the DNA TGTGCCAGCAGCTTCCGAGAATACGAGCAGTACGTC.

The gene calls are TRBV6-1 and TRBJ2-3; D might be TRBD2 (6 bases). The CDR3 spans 14 residues. CDR1 and CDR2 from the germline V gene are MNHNS and SASEGT. V gave up 2 bases and J gave up 5 bases, with 11 bases separating them. The CDR3 here is CASSEMGGGDTQYF. The DNA for the CDR3 is TGTGCCAGCAGTGAAATGGGGGGAGGAGATACGCAGTATTTT.

The table lists this clone with a few counts. CDR3 loop: CSVLGAANREFAGELFF. As DNA, the CDR3 is TGCAGCGTTTTAGGTGCGGCTAACAGGGAGTTCGCCGGGGAGCTGTTTTTT. The rearrangement uses TRBV29-1 and TRBJ2-2; TRBD1 might be the D (6 bases). V was cut by 5 bases and J by 6 bases, with 25 bases left in between. The CDR3 is 17 amino acids. The germline gives CDR1 SQVTM, CDR2 ANQGSEA.

This chain joins TRBV5-4 and TRBJ1-4; 8 bases fit TRBD1. The CDR3 has 15 residues. V lost 2 bases, J lost 6 bases, and 6 bases stayed unmatched. The germline gives CDR1 SGHNT, CDR2 YYREEE (reference sequence). The CDR3 spells CASSFIGQGDEKLFF. As DNA, the CDR3 is TGTGCCAGCAGCTTTATTGGACAGGGAGATGAAAAACTGTTTTTT.

This sequence joins TRBV9 and TRBJ1-1, with D unresolved. V shed 0 bases and J shed 0 bases, with 6 bases lying between them. The CDR3 length is 14 residues. The germline CDR1 and CDR2 sequences are SGDLS and YYNGEE. The CDR3 region is CASSVDQMNTEAFF. The CDR3 DNA reads as TGTGCCAGCAGCGTAGACCAGATGAACACTGAAGCTTTCTTT.

The V and J genes are TRBV5-6 and TRBJ2-7; the D is unclear. Germline-derived CDR1 and CDR2 are SGHDT and YYEEEE. V was shortened by 0 bases and J by 2 bases, with 15 bases between the two germline ends. The CDR3 extends over 16 amino acids. CDR3 DNA: TGTGCCAGCAGCTTGGCCGGGTCTTACTTCACCTACGAGCAGTACTTC. Amino acid sequence: CASSLAGSYFTYEQYF.

The rearrangement uses TRBV4-1 and TRBJ2-1; TRBD1 aligns across 11 bases. Germline V gene sequence: CDR1 MGHRA, CDR2 YSYEKL. CDR3 length: 15 residues. J was trimmed by 4 bases and V by 4 bases; bases with no gene match: 3. CDR3 DNA: TGCGCCAGCAGCCGGGACAGGGGGGGATACAATGAGCAGTTCTTC. Encoded protein: CASSRDRGGYNEQFF.

The chain employs TRBV29-1 and TRBJ1-1; maybe TRBD1 (6 bases). Germline loops: CDR1 SQVTM, CDR2 ANQGSEA. This CDR3 is built from 14 residues. V lost 6 bases and J lost 4, with 18 bases in between. The DNA of the CDR3 is TGCAGCGTGCTACCCCAGGGGACGGGCACTGAAGCTTTCTTT. Protein product: CSVLPQGTGTEAFF.

V is TRBV2 and J is TRBJ1-4, with no clear D. The V gene's germline CDR1 is SNHLY and CDR2 FYNNEI. The CDR3 has 17 residues. V was trimmed by 2 bases and J by 3 bases, leaving 16 bases between them. The CDR3 is CASSERWTTYPNEKLFF. The CDR3 DNA reads as TGTGCCAGCAGTGAAAGGTGGACCACTTACCCTAATGAAAAACTGTTTTTT.

J is TRBJ2-5 and V is TRBV9; no firm D call. The CDR3 runs 13 residues. Trimming removed 0 bases from V and 0 bases from J, with 3 bases in between. Germline CDR1 is SGDLS and CDR2 is YYNGEE. CDR3 sequence: CASSVADQETQYF. CDR3 nucleotide sequence: TGTGCCAGCAGCGTAGCGGACCAAGAGACCCAGTACTTC.

This clone was seen only a few times. The CDR3: CATRGNIAANVLTF. In nucleotides, the CDR3 is TGTGCCACCAGGGGTAATATTGCGGCCAACGTCCTGACTTTC. The chain is built from TRBV19 and TRBJ2-6; TRBD1 might be the D (6 bases). The CDR3 runs to 14 residues. Trimming shortened V by 10 bases and J by 6 bases, and 16 bases separated the two germline ends. The V gene's germline CDR1 is LNHDA and CDR2 SQIVND (reference sequence).

The V call is TRBV5-1, the J call TRBJ2-3; 11 nucleotides agree with TRBD1. The CDR3 runs to 16 residues. Germline CDR1 SGHRS, CDR2 YFSETQ. V shed 4 bases and J 2 bases; nucleotides not matched to a gene: 6. The CDR3 sequence: CASSGTGGLPTDTQYF. DNA of the CDR3: TGCGCCAGCAGCGGGACAGGGGGTCTCCCCACAGATACGCAGTATTTT.

The chain joins TRBV11-1 to TRBJ2-3; 10 nucleotides line up with TRBD2. This CDR3 comprises 17 residues. Germline CDR1 SGHAT, CDR2 FQDESV (reference sequence). J was trimmed by 0 bases and V by 1 base; bases with no gene match: 4. The CDR3 nucleotides read TGTGCCAGCAGCTTAGAGCGGGGGGGCCTTAGCACAGATACGCAGTATTTT. Translating gives CASSLERGGLSTDTQYF.

The chain is built from TRBV18 and TRBJ1-3; 8 nucleotides agree with TRBD1. The CDR3 totals 17 residues. J lost 0 bases, V lost 2 bases, and 6 bases had no gene match. Germline values: CDR1 KGHSH, CDR2 LQKENI. The CDR3 loop reads CASSPIIGQGSGNTIYF. The CDR3 DNA sequence: TGTGCCAGCTCACCAATCATAGGACAGGGCTCTGGAAACACCATATATTTT.

The chain recombines TRBV6-6 with TRBJ2-7, with 8 bases identical to TRBD2. The junction had 6 bases not matched to a gene; V was cut back by 0 bases and J by 5 bases. The CDR3 is made up of 15 amino acids. Looked up from germline, CDR1 is MNHNY and CDR2 is SVGAGI (reference sequence). The CDR3 bases are TGTGCCAGCAGTTACTCGAGCGGGGGATTGAACGAGCAGTACTTC. It is translated as CASSYSSGGLNEQYF.

V gene TRBV19 combines with J gene TRBJ1-2; perhaps TRBD1 as D (5 bases). The CDR3 is 16 residues long. Trimming pared 3 bases from V and 1 base from J, leaving 15 bases between. Germline loops: CDR1 LNHDA, CDR2 SQIVND (reference sequence). The CDR3 DNA reads as TGTGCCAGTAGTATCCGACAGTCGCTTGGTAACTATGGCTACACCTTC. Translated: CASSIRQSLGNYGYTF.

This chain connects TRBV4-2 to TRBJ2-5; TRBD2 agrees at 14 bases. The junction had 7 bases not matched to a gene; V was cut back by 0 bases and J by 1 base. There are 19 residues in the CDR3. Germline values: CDR1 LGHNA, CDR2 YNFKEQ. DNA for the CDR3: TGTGCCAGCAGCCAAGAAGGAGGACTAGCGGGGGGATCCCAAGAGACCCAGTACTTC. This codes for CASSQEGGLAGGSQETQYF.

This clone has a single count. J is TRBJ1-2 and V is TRBV7-2, with D possibly TRBD1 on 5 matching bases. With 1 base removed from V and 5 bases from J, the gap between germline ends came to 8 bases. This CDR3 spans 13 amino acids. In germline, CDR1 is SGHTA, CDR2 FQGNSA. The CDR3 spells CASSLEQGYGYTF. The CDR3 DNA reads TGTGCCAGCAGCTTAGAGCAGGGTTATGGCTACACCTTC. Based on the CDR3 plus reference TRBV7-2 and TRBJ1-2, the full variable domain is GAGVSQSPSNKVTEKGKDVELRCDPISGHTALYWYRQSLGQGLEFLIYFQGNSAPDKSGLPSDRFSAERTGGSVSTLTIQRTQQEDSAVYLCASSLEQGYGYTFGSGTRLTVV.

The V gene is TRBV7-3, the J gene TRBJ1-6, with D perhaps matching TRBD1 (5 bases). The V end lost 6 bases, the J end lost 4 bases, and 10 bases lay between the germline ends. CDR1 and CDR2 from the germline V gene are SGHTA and FQGTGA. The CDR3 is made up of 14 amino acids. For the CDR3, the DNA is TGTGCCAGCAGACTGGGGCAGTATAATTCACCCCTCCACTTT. Its protein product is CASRLGQYNSPLHF.

The chain couples TRBV5-5 to TRBJ2-1, with 10 bases identical to TRBD1. Germline trimming cut 6 bases from V and 2 bases from J; bases unmatched to any gene: 5. Per the germline V gene, CDR1 is SGHKS and CDR2 is YYEKEE (reference sequence). There are 15 residues in the CDR3. This CDR3 reads CASTRQGAPYNEQFF. In DNA form, the CDR3 reads TGTGCCAGCACCCGACAGGGGGCCCCCTACAATGAGCAGTTCTTC.

The chain carries TRBV28 and TRBJ1-3; TRBD1 matches 7 bases. V lost 6 bases, J lost 4 bases, and 6 bases stayed unmatched. The CDR3 loop spans 14 amino acids. The V gene's germline CDR1 is MDHEN and CDR2 SYDVKM. CDR3 in amino acids: CASSPGTVGNTIYF. CDR3 in DNA: TGTGCCAGCAGCCCCGGGACAGTAGGAAACACCATATATTTT.

The rearrangement links TRBV29-1 to TRBJ1-3; D is unresolved. The ends were cut back, 1 base at V and 0 bases at J, with 7 bases in the middle. The CDR3 runs to 14 residues. CDR1 and CDR2 (germline): SQVTM, ANQGSEA. CDR3 sequence: CSVEGPSSGNTIYF. CDR3 DNA sequence: TGCAGCGTTGAAGGACCGAGCTCTGGAAACACCATATATTTT.

This chain links TRBV6-1 with TRBJ1-5; D remains unclear. From germline, CDR1 is MNHNS and CDR2 SASEGT. The CDR3 consists of 13 residues. V lost 9 bases to trimming and J lost 2 bases, with 11 bases between them. CDR3 sequence reads: CASVNRGNQPQHF. The CDR3 DNA is TGTGCCAGTGTGAATAGGGGCAATCAGCCCCAGCATTTT.

V and J are TRBV5-1 and TRBJ1-1; tentative D call: TRBD1 (6 bases). The V end was cut by 4 bases, the J end by 1 base, with 11 bases between. CDR3 size: 14 residues. Per the germline V gene, CDR1 is SGHRS and CDR2 is YFSETQ. DNA of the CDR3: TGCGCCAGCAGCCGGGAGGGGGGGAACACTGAAGCTTTCTTT. It encodes CASSREGGNTEAFF.

The V gene is TRBV2, the J gene TRBJ1-1, with D maybe TRBD1 (6 bases). Germline CDR1 reads SNHLY; CDR2 reads FYNNEI. The CDR3 covers 14 residues. V was shortened by 6 bases and J by 5 bases, with 16 bases between the two germline ends. DNA for the CDR3: TGTGCCAGCAGGTACCAGCAGGGGTTTACTGAAGCTTTCTTT. Translated, it gives CASRYQQGFTEAFF.

The chain links TRBV5-6 to TRBJ1-4; D perhaps matches TRBD1 (6 bases). Trimming pared 3 bases from V and 3 bases from J, leaving 15 bases between. From germline, CDR1 is SGHDT and CDR2 YYEEEE. The CDR3 covers 16 residues. CDR3 in DNA: TGTGCCAGCAGCTCTGGTCCGGCAGGGGCTAATGAAAAACTGTTTTTT. Translating it yields CASSSGPAGANEKLFF. The full variable domain, its missing parts supplied by reference TRBV5-6 and TRBJ1-4, is DAGVTQSPTHLIKTRGQQVTLRCSPKSGHDTVSWYQQALGQGPQFIFQYYEEEERQRGNFPDRFSGHQFPNYSSELNVNALLLGDSALYLCASSSGPAGANEKLFFGSGTQLSVL.

The genes are TRBV7-9 and TRBJ1-2; 8 positions agree with TRBD1. V shed 4 bases and J 5 bases; nucleotides not matched to a gene: 9. The germline V gene encodes CDR1 SEHNR and CDR2 FQNEAQ (reference sequence). The CDR3 spans 15 residues. This CDR3 is CASSSAGGIGYGYTF. CDR3 nucleotides: TGTGCCAGCAGCTCGGCAGGGGGCATAGGGTATGGCTACACCTTC. The full variable domain, in which reference TRBV7-9 and TRBJ1-2 provide the parts outside the CDR3, is DTGVSQNPRHKITKRGQNVTFRCDPISEHNRLYWYRQTLGQGPEFLTYFQNEAQLEKSRLLSDRFSAERPKGSFSTLEIQRTEQGDSAMYLCASSSAGGIGYGYTFGSGTRLTVV.

V usage is TRBV9 and J usage is TRBJ1-3; no definite D call. This CDR3 has 15 residues. V was clipped by 3 bases and J by 4 bases, with 14 bases between them. CDR1 SGDLS and CDR2 YYNGEE come from the germline V gene. Written as DNA, the CDR3 is TGTGCCAGCAGCGAAGGGTTGTCCCTGGGAAACACCATATATTTT. It yields the protein CASSEGLSLGNTIYF.

The CDR3 coding sequence is TGTGCCAGCAGCTTAGTTCAAGGGGCTATTTATGGCTACACCTTC. It specifies CASSLVQGAIYGYTF. The chain employs TRBV7-8 and TRBJ1-2, with D possibly being TRBD1 (5 bases). Per germline, CDR1 SGHVS and CDR2 FQNEAQ. Trimming cost V 1 base and J 5 bases, with 14 bases left between them. The CDR3 spans 15 residues.